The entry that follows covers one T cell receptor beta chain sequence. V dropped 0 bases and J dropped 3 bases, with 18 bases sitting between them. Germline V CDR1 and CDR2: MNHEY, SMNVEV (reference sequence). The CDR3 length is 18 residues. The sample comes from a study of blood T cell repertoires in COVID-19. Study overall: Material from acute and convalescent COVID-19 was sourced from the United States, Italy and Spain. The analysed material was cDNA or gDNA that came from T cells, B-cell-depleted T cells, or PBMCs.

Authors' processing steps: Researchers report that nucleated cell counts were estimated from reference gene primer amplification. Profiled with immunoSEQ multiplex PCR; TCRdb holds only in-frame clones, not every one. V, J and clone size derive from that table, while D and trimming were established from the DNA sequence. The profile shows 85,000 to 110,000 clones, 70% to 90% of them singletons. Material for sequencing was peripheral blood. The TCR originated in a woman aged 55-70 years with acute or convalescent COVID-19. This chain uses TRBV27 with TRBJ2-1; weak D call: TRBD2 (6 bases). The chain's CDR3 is CASSLSLRGTGVYNEQFF. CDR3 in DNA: TGTGCCAGCAGTTTATCTTTGAGAGGGACGGGAGTCTACAATGAGCAGTTCTTC.